This is a list of T cell receptor beta chains from one sample in a study of blood T cells in healthy people across ages. TCRdb itself ran the 5' RACE reads through MiXCR, one entry per CDR3 protein. The data contain more than 1,000,000 distinct CDR3 sequences, approximately 25% of them singletons. These records were also assigned to another study, of T cells of mothers and their children.

Sequenced: blood. The origin of the receptors is a girl aged 2 to 9 in good health. Each CDR3 is given without its conserved first and last residue. Clone size is given for some rows only: seen once, a few or many times, or a class if the clone is expanded.

abundance,v_gene,CDR3aa
.,TRBV29-1,SGDGNEQF
.,TRBV28,ASTRGGGTEAF
many,TRBV27,ASSLTGGLNEQF
few,TRBV6-4,ASSPGRARFAEAF
.,TRBV7-9,ASTHLEAEQY
.,TRBV20-1,SARGGYEQF
few,TRBV7-9,ASSYTMAWAF
few,TRBV6-2/TRBV6-3,ASSPEGGPYEQY
few,TRBV28,ASSLPGERTDTQY
.,TRBV20-1,SAREMDWSWEQY
few,TRBV28,ASSLNGLAGNVYEQY
.,TRBV10-1,ASSEGTGGRDEQF
.,TRBV4-3,ASSQDTSRSKLF
few,TRBV7-9,ASSSSGTNNEQF
few,TRBV6-5,ASSSGVDPTYEQY
many,TRBV29-1,SVEDLGGPSTDTQY
few,TRBV20-1,SARGVGGMKSSTDTQY
once,TRBV20-1,SGVRLIGGTQETQY
.,TRBV7-2,ASSLARGVMYEQY
.,TRBV7-9,ASGSGTSGDYNEQF
.,TRBV6-5,ASMSLVVPYEQY
few,TRBV29-1,SVEGDRDLLINEQF
.,TRBV11-2,ASSHLTLSSGNTIY
.,TRBV12-3/TRBV12-4,ASNDRGCLKRNQPQY
few,TRBV13,ASRPGLADSYNEQF
.,TRBV28,ASSGLLGAYEQF
.,TRBV28,ASSLGTEGGRETQY
few,TRBV29-1,SVVGRETWEQY
few,TRBV27,ASSSGQPVEQY
.,TRBV29-1,SVQGRGTGELF
few,TRBV3-1,ASSPPNIYEQY
many,TRBV20-1,SAFGTLTSGFRYEQY